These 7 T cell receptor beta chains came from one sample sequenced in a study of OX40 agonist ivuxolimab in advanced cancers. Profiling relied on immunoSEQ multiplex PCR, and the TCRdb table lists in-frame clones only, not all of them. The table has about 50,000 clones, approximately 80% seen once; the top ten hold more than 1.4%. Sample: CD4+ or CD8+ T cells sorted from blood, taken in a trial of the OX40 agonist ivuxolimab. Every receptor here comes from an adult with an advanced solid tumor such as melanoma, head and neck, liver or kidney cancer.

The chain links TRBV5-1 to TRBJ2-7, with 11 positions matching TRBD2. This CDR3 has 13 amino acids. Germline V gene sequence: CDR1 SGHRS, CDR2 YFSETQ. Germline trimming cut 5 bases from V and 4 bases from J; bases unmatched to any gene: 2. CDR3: CASSTSGSYEQYF. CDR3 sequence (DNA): TGCGCCAGCAGTACTAGCGGGAGTTACGAGCAGTACTTC.

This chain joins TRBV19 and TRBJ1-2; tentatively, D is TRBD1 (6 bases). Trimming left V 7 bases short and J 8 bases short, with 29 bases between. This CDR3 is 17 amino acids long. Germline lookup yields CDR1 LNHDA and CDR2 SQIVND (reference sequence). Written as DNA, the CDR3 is TGTGCCAGTAAAGAGCCTTTTACCGGGTTACAGGGACGGGGCTACACCTTC. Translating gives CASKEPFTGLQGRGYTF.

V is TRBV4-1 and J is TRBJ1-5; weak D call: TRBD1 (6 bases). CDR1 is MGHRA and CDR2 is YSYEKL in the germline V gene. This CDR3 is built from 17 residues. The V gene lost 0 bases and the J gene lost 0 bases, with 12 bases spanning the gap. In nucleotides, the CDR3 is TGCGCCAGCAGCCAAGATAAACAGGGACTTAGCAATCAGCCCCAGCATTTT. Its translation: CASSQDKQGLSNQPQHF.

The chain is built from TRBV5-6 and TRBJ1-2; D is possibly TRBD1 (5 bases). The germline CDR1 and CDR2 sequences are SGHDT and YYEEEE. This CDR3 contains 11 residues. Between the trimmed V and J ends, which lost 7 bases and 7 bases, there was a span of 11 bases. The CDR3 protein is CASAQGGGYTF. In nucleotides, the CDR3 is TGTGCCAGCGCTCAGGGCGGTGGCTACACCTTC.

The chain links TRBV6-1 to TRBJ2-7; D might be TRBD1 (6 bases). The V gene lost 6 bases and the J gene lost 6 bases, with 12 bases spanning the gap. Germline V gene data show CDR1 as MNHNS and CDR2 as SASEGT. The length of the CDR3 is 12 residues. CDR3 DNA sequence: TGTGCCAGCAGGATTACAGGGAGCGAGCAGTACTTC. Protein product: CASRITGSEQYF.

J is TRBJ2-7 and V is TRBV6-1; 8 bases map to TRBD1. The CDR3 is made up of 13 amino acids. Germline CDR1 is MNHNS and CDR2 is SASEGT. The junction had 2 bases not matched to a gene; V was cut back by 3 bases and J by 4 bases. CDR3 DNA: TGTGCCAGCAGTGATAACAGGGGGTACGAGCAGTACTTC. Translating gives CASSDNRGYEQYF.

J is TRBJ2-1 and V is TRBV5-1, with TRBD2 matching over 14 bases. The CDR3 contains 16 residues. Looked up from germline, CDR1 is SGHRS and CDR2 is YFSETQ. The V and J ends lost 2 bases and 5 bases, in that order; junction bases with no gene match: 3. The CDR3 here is CASSFRLAGGNNEQFF. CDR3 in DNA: TGCGCCAGCAGCTTTAGACTAGCGGGAGGGAACAATGAGCAGTTCTTC.